The 27 T cell receptor beta chains below all came from one sample that was sequenced in a study of T cell changes during pregnancy in multiple sclerosis. Clones were read by immunoSEQ multiplex PCR, and TCRdb kept only the in-frame ones, dropping some. Altogether over 60,000 clones are present, roughly 91% being singletons, with the ten largest covering roughly 0.7%. The source material was peripheral blood, sampled in the third trimester of pregnancy. The receptor source for this set is a female donor in good health, enrolled as a control in a pregnancy study.

Details on this clone: Relative to the germline gene, one junction end is altered; a read error may explain this. The chain is built from TRBV30 and TRBJ1-3, with a possible D match to TRBD1 (6 bases). This CDR3 contains 13 residues. The germline V gene has CDR1 GTSNPN and CDR2 SVGIG (reference sequence). CDR3 amino acids: CAWGVTGINTIYF. As DNA, the CDR3 is TGTGCCTGGGGTGTAACAGGGATAAACACCATATATTTT.

CDR3 amino acids: CASSLMGRRSPLHF. The CDR3 DNA is TGTGCCAGCAGTTTAATGGGGCGCAGGTCACCCCTCCACTTT. This chain links TRBV28 with TRBJ1-6; the D gene is possibly TRBD1 (5 bases). The CDR3 length is 14 residues. The germline CDR1 and CDR2 sequences are MDHEN and SYDVKM. V gave up 2 bases and J gave up 10 bases, with 12 bases separating them.

The V gene is TRBV15, the J gene TRBJ2-1; the D is unclear. This CDR3 is built from 15 residues. V was trimmed by 1 base and J by 0 bases, leaving 7 bases between them. Germline V gives CDR1 LNHNV, CDR2 YYDKDF (reference sequence). Here the CDR3 DNA reads TGTGCCACCAGCAGAGGCGACTCCTCCTACAATGAGCAGTTCTTC. Translating gives CATSRGDSSYNEQFF.

This chain connects TRBV7-2 to TRBJ2-1; D is undetermined. Germline V gene sequence: CDR1 SGHTA, CDR2 FQGNSA. The length of the CDR3 is 13 residues. The V and J ends lost 3 bases and 1 base respectively, with 4 bases between them. The chain's CDR3 is CASSFQSYNEQFF. In DNA form, the CDR3 reads TGTGCCAGCAGCTTTCAATCCTACAATGAGCAGTTCTTC.

The J gene is TRBJ2-1, the V gene TRBV18; the D is unclear. Trimming pared 0 bases from V and 6 bases from J, leaving 15 bases between. This CDR3 region has 16 residues. CDR1 KGHSH and CDR2 LQKENI come from the germline V gene. DNA of the CDR3: TGTGCCAGCTCACCACCGATAGGAGCGCTACCCAATGAGCAGTTCTTC. Amino acid sequence: CASSPPIGALPNEQFF.

V is TRBV28 and J is TRBJ1-5; D is perhaps TRBD1 (6 bases). V shed 4 bases and J shed 0 bases, with 13 bases lying between them. The germline V gene has CDR1 MDHEN and CDR2 SYDVKM. The CDR3 has 16 residues. The CDR3 protein is CASSSLTGHSNQPQHF. The CDR3 DNA is TGTGCCAGCAGTTCACTGACAGGTCATAGCAATCAGCCCCAGCATTTT.

The table lists this clone with a count of one. This chain links TRBV28 with TRBJ1-4, with TRBD1 matching 7 bases. The germline V gene has CDR1 MDHEN and CDR2 SYDVKM. V was pared by 6 bases and J by 4 bases, with 8 bases of the junction left unmatched. This CDR3 contains 15 residues. CDR3 in amino acids: CASRAGGMGNEKLFF. CDR3 DNA sequence: TGTGCCAGCAGAGCAGGGGGAATGGGTAATGAAAAACTGTTTTTT.

This chain connects TRBV29-1 to TRBJ1-2, with D perhaps TRBD1 (6 bases). The germline CDR1 and CDR2 sequences are SQVTM and ANQGSEA. Trimming removed 6 bases from V and 2 bases from J, with 10 bases in between. This CDR3 spans 12 amino acids. CDR3 DNA: TGCAGCGTGAGGGGGGGGAACTATGGCTACACCTTC. It encodes CSVRGGNYGYTF. The full variable domain, rest sourced from reference TRBV29-1 and TRBJ1-2, is SAVISQKPSRDICQRGTSLTIQCQVDSQVTMMFWYRQQPGQSLTLIATANQGSEATYESGFVIDKFPISRPNLTFSTLTVSNMSPEDSSIYLCSVRGGNYGYTFGSGTRLTVV.

This chain connects TRBV20-1 to TRBJ2-7; no definite D call. The germline CDR1 and CDR2 sequences are DFQATT and SNEGSKA (reference sequence). The V gene lost 5 bases and the J gene lost 4 bases, with 9 bases spanning the gap. The CDR3 has 11 amino acids. Written as DNA, the CDR3 is TGCAGTGCTCCGACTCATTACGAGCAGTACTTC. Translation gives CSAPTHYEQYF.

V usage is TRBV29-1 and J usage is TRBJ2-3; D may be TRBD2 (8 bases). V lost 6 bases to trimming and J lost 2 bases, with 21 bases between them. CDR3 size: 16 residues. In germline, CDR1 is SQVTM, CDR2 ANQGSEA. CDR3 protein: CSVGGLTSEPTDTQYF. The CDR3 nucleotides are TGCAGCGTAGGGGGCCTGACTAGCGAGCCCACAGATACGCAGTATTTT.

This chain links TRBV15 with TRBJ1-2, with a possible D match to TRBD1 (5 bases). Between the trimmed V and J ends, which lost 1 base and 1 base, there was a span of 7 bases. Germline V gives CDR1 LNHNV, CDR2 YYDKDF (reference sequence). This CDR3 region has 14 residues. The CDR3 is CATSRAGINYGYTF. For the CDR3, the DNA is TGTGCCACCAGCAGAGCAGGGATTAACTATGGCTACACCTTC.

The V call is TRBV18, the J call TRBJ2-7, with D possibly being TRBD2 (5 bases). Deletions cut 3 bases from V and 1 base from J, with 7 bases between. CDR1 and CDR2 from the germline V gene are KGHSH and LQKENI. This CDR3 has 13 residues. CDR3 loop: CASSPGRSYEQYF. DNA for the CDR3: TGTGCCAGCTCACCGGGGAGATCCTACGAGCAGTACTTC.

The genes are TRBV7-7 and TRBJ2-1; D might be TRBD2 (5 bases). The V and J ends lost 5 bases and 0 bases respectively, with 8 bases between them. CDR3 length equals 14 residues. The germline gives CDR1 SSHAT, CDR2 FNYEAQ (reference sequence). The CDR3 sequence is CASSPGGSYNEQFF. Here the CDR3 DNA reads TGTGCCAGCAGCCCAGGAGGCTCCTACAATGAGCAGTTCTTC.

This chain uses TRBV6-1 with TRBJ2-7; perhaps TRBD2 as D (7 bases). This CDR3 region has 15 residues. The V gene lost 5 bases and the J gene lost 6 bases, with 20 bases spanning the gap. In germline, CDR1 is MNHNS, CDR2 SASEGT. The CDR3 protein is CASSSGGGGRGEQYF. The DNA of the CDR3 is TGTGCCAGCAGTTCCGGAGGGGGGGGACGGGGCGAGCAGTACTTC.

This clone was seen a single time. This chain links TRBV5-4 with TRBJ2-6, with a tentative D call TRBD1 (6 bases). The CDR3 contains 16 residues. The V gene lost 4 bases and the J gene lost 2 bases, with 13 bases spanning the gap. From germline, CDR1 is SGHNT and CDR2 YYREEE (reference sequence). The CDR3 coding sequence is TGTGCCAGCAGCAACAACAGGGAACCTGGGGCCAACGTCCTGACTTTC. Encoded protein: CASSNNREPGANVLTF.

This chain links TRBV18 with TRBJ1-1; D ambiguous. Germline lookup yields CDR1 KGHSH and CDR2 LQKENI. This CDR3 region has 11 residues. The V end was cut by 6 bases, the J end by 0 bases, with 2 bases between. CDR3 loop: CASSMNTEAFF. CDR3 in DNA: TGTGCCAGCTCCATGAACACTGAAGCTTTCTTT. Together with reference TRBV18 and TRBJ1-1, the CDR3 gives the full variable domain: NAGVMQNPRHLVRRRGQEARLRCSPMKGHSHVYWYRQLPEEGLKFMVYLQKENIIDESGMPKERFSAEFPKEGPSILRIQQVVRGDSAAYFCASSMNTEAFFGQGTRLTVV.

The V and J genes are TRBV11-2 and TRBJ2-1, with 9 bases fitting TRBD2. Germline trimming cut 2 bases from V and 3 bases from J; bases unmatched to any gene: 2. The CDR3 runs 15 residues. CDR1 and CDR2 (germline): SGHAT, FQNNGV. The DNA for the CDR3 is TGTGCCAGCAGCTTAACAGCGGGAGGCTACAATGAGCAGTTCTTC. Its protein product is CASSLTAGGYNEQFF.

The chain employs TRBV6-6 and TRBJ2-1; the D is unclear. Deletions cut 2 bases from V and 6 bases from J, with 8 bases between. Germline assignment: CDR1 MNHNY and CDR2 SVGAGI (reference sequence). The CDR3 loop spans 13 amino acids. The CDR3 nucleotides are TGTGCCAGCAGTTACCCCCGGGTCAATGAGCAGTTCTTC. Encoded protein: CASSYPRVNEQFF.

This rearrangement joins TRBV5-5 to TRBJ1-5, with D possibly matching TRBD1 (6 bases). The CDR3 length is 17 residues. Germline V lookup: CDR1 SGHKS, CDR2 YYEKEE (reference sequence). V dropped 3 bases and J dropped 4 bases, with 20 bases sitting between them. CDR3 residues: CASSSTPLSGANQPQHF. DNA for the CDR3: TGTGCCAGCAGCTCTACTCCACTCTCAGGGGCGAATCAGCCCCAGCATTTT.

This clone is medium-sized within its sample. This chain uses TRBV6-4 with TRBJ2-1; D might be TRBD1 (6 bases). Between the trimmed V and J ends, which lost 0 bases and 10 bases, there was a span of 16 bases. CDR1 and CDR2 from the germline V gene are MRHNA and SNTAGT. The CDR3 sequence is 15 residues long. The CDR3 sequence is CASSDSEAQGSEQFF. The CDR3 DNA sequence: TGTGCCAGCAGTGACTCCGAGGCACAGGGCTCGGAGCAGTTCTTC.

The table lists this clone with a count of one. The V and J genes are TRBV7-2 and TRBJ1-2, with TRBD1 matching over 7 bases. Per the germline V gene, CDR1 is SGHTA and CDR2 is FQGNSA. CDR3 length: 11 residues. V trimming: 5 bases; J trimming: 12 bases; junction bases outside the gene matches: 6. CDR3 sequence reads: CASSRDRSHTF. The CDR3, as DNA: TGTGCCAGCAGCCGGGACAGATCGCACACCTTC.

The chain carries TRBV5-1 and TRBJ2-1, with 13 nucleotides matching TRBD2. J gave up 8 bases and V 6 bases, and 8 bases lay outside the gene matches. Germline V gene data show CDR1 as SGHRS and CDR2 as YFSETQ. This CDR3 spans 15 amino acids. Here the CDR3 reads CASKLLAGGRDEQFF. CDR3 bases: TGCGCCAGCAAACTACTAGCGGGGGGGCGAGATGAGCAGTTCTTC. The whole variable domain, remainder taken from reference TRBV5-1 and TRBJ2-1, is KAGVTQTPRYLIKTRGQQVTLSCSPISGHRSVSWYQQTPGQGLQFLFEYFSETQRNKGNFPGRFSGRQFSNSRSEMNVSTLELGDSALYLCASKLLAGGRDEQFFGPGTRLTVL.

The J gene is TRBJ1-5, the V gene TRBV10-3; 7 nucleotides line up with TRBD1. This CDR3 is 13 amino acids long. After removal of 2 bases from V and 6 bases from J, the junction contained 1 base not matched to a gene. CDR1 is ENHRY and CDR2 is SYGVKD in the germline V gene. Here the CDR3 reads CAISEPGGQPQHF. CDR3 DNA sequence: TGTGCCATCAGTGAGCCAGGGGGTCAGCCCCAGCATTTT.

This chain joins TRBV11-2 and TRBJ1-1; the D gene is possibly TRBD1 (6 bases). Trimming cost V 2 bases and J 0 bases, with 10 bases left between them. The CDR3 consists of 15 residues. Germline CDR1 is SGHAT and CDR2 is FQNNGV. CDR3 sequence: CASSLRQGLNTEAFF. In nucleotides, the CDR3 is TGTGCCAGCAGCTTAAGGCAGGGGCTGAACACTGAAGCTTTCTTT.

This chain joins TRBV7-9 and TRBJ2-3, with TRBD1 matching over 10 bases. V shed 5 bases, J shed 5 bases, and the junction held 10 bases outside the gene matches. The CDR3 totals 16 residues. Per the germline V gene, CDR1 is SEHNR and CDR2 is FQNEAQ (reference sequence). CDR3 sequence: CASSAFLDRGKDTQYF. The CDR3 DNA sequence: TGTGCCAGCAGCGCCTTTCTGGACAGGGGGAAAGATACGCAGTATTTT.

The gene calls are TRBV7-2 and TRBJ2-3; D is possibly TRBD1 (5 bases). Germline V CDR1 and CDR2: SGHTA, FQGNSA. The germline V and J ends were trimmed by 3 bases and 0 bases, with 7 bases remaining between them. The CDR3 sequence is 14 residues long. In DNA form, the CDR3 reads TGTGCCAGCAGCTTGGACATGAGCACAGATACGCAGTATTTT. This sequence encodes CASSLDMSTDTQYF.

The chain uses TRBV6-5 and TRBJ2-7; 10 positions agree with TRBD2. With 5 bases clipped from V and 2 bases from J, the junction kept 6 bases outside the gene matches. The germline CDR1 and CDR2 sequences are MNHEY and SVGAGI. CDR3 length: 15 residues. The CDR3 spells CASSNPSGRTYEQYF. The CDR3 DNA sequence: TGTGCCAGCAGTAATCCTAGCGGGAGAACCTACGAGCAGTACTTC.